These 15 T cell receptor beta chains originate from one sample sequenced in a study of metastatic and nonmetastatic thyroid tumors. Patients had received no treatment of any kind before thyroid surgery. TCRdb reassembled clones from the PCR reads with MiXCR. The sample shows about 13,000 clones, over 20% of them seen only once. Sample: adjacent normal tissue. These receptors were collected from a female donor with papillary thyroid cancer or a benign thyroid nodule (not recorded which). Some clones in this sample may be carry-over from other donors' samples.

There are many counts of this clone. The chain carries TRBV19 and TRBJ2-7, with 7 bases lining up with TRBD1. The junction had 16 bases not matched to a gene; V was cut back by 6 bases and J by 5 bases. Germline V gives CDR1 LNHDA, CDR2 SQIVND (reference sequence). The CDR3 extends over 16 amino acids. CDR3 protein: CASSRYRGRGYDEQYF. The CDR3 region has the DNA TGTGCCAGTAGCCGTTACAGGGGCCGAGGCTACGACGAGCAGTACTTC. Based on the CDR3 plus reference TRBV19 and TRBJ2-7, the full variable domain is DGGITQSPKYLFRKEGQNVTLSCEQNLNHDAMYWYRQDPGQGLRLIYYSQIVNDFQKGDIAEGYSVSREKKESFPLTVTSAQKNPTAFYLCASSRYRGRGYDEQYFGPGTRLTVT.

The chain employs TRBV2 and TRBJ2-7; TRBD2 matches 10 bases. In germline, CDR1 is SNHLY, CDR2 FYNNEI. The CDR3 is 17 amino acids. V dropped 4 bases and J dropped 3; count of bases not matched to a gene: 12. The CDR3 is CASSGQGIAGGGYEQYF. CDR3 nucleotides: TGTGCCAGCAGTGGACAGGGAATAGCGGGAGGAGGCTACGAGCAGTACTTC.

In its sample, this clone is medium-sized. V gene TRBV12-3 or TRBV12-4 combines with J gene TRBJ2-3, with TRBD2 matching 9 bases. This CDR3 spans 15 amino acids. Trimming at V came to 4 bases and at J to 3 bases, leaving 5 bases not matched to a gene. The CDR3 bases are TGTGCCAGCAGTTATAGCGGGAGCCCGACAGATACGCAGTATTTT. This gives the protein CASSYSGSPTDTQYF.

By sample fraction, this clone is medium-sized. The chain combines TRBV5-1 with TRBJ2-7, with TRBD1 matching over 9 bases. V lost 4 bases and J lost 3; bases outside the gene matches: 17. This CDR3 has 18 amino acids. Germline lookup yields CDR1 SGHRS and CDR2 YFSETQ. The CDR3 DNA reads as TGCGCCAGCAGCCCAGGACAGGGGTCCGGGAAGGGCGGCTACGAGCAGTACTTC. Translated: CASSPGQGSGKGGYEQYF.

This clone was seen at least ten times. The sample holds other DNA sequences that translate to the same CDR3. The chain recombines TRBV5-1 with TRBJ1-3; TRBD1 might be the D (5 bases). Germline V gene lookup returns CDR1 SGHRS and CDR2 YFSETQ. The CDR3 is 16 residues long. Trimming shortened V by 3 bases and J by 0 bases, and 13 bases separated the two germline ends. The CDR3 DNA follows: TGCGCCAGCAGCTGGGGGGACGGACGCTCTGGAAACACCATATATTTT. Translation gives CASSWGDGRSGNTIYF.

The chain recombines TRBV2 with TRBJ2-7; D is uncertain. CDR3 length: 10 residues. The ends were cut back, 7 bases at V and 2 bases at J, with 3 bases in the middle. From germline, CDR1 is SNHLY and CDR2 FYNNEI. As DNA, the CDR3 is TGTGCCAGCAACCCCTACGAGCAGTACTTC. It codes for CASNPYEQYF.

This clone was observed at least ten times. The gene calls are TRBV20-1 and TRBJ2-1; TRBD2 agrees at 14 bases. The V segment lost 1 base and the J segment 8 bases; nucleotides outside the gene matches: 10. The CDR3 is made up of 17 amino acids. Germline V lookup: CDR1 DFQATT, CDR2 SNEGSKA (reference sequence). The CDR3 is CSARGEQGTSGSHEQFF. In nucleotides, the CDR3 is TGCAGTGCTAGAGGGGAACAGGGGACTAGCGGGAGCCATGAGCAGTTCTTC.

This clone occurred many times. The chain uses TRBV9 and TRBJ2-1; possibly TRBD1 for D (5 bases). The V end lost 0 bases, the J end lost 5 bases, and 12 bases lay between the germline ends. Germline loops: CDR1 SGDLS, CDR2 YYNGEE. CDR3 size: 15 residues. CDR3 in DNA: TGTGCCAGCAGCGTAGGACAGTCGAGGAACAATGAGCAGTTCTTC. Translating it yields CASSVGQSRNNEQFF.

By proportion, this clone is medium-sized. The chain carries TRBV6-1 and TRBJ2-7; tentative D call: TRBD1 (5 bases). The CDR3 is made up of 17 amino acids. Germline loops: CDR1 MNHNS, CDR2 SASEGT. V was cut by 5 bases and J by 9 bases, with 29 bases left in between. In DNA form, the CDR3 reads TGTGCCAGCAGTTCCGCTCATGGACACCCCGGGTTTAGGGGGCAGTACTTC. This sequence encodes CASSSAHGHPGFRGQYF.

The chain employs TRBV20-1 and TRBJ2-7, with D perhaps TRBD2 (5 bases). In germline, CDR1 is DFQATT, CDR2 SNEGSKA (reference sequence). The V and J ends lost 4 bases and 7 bases respectively, with 17 bases between them. The CDR3 runs to 13 residues. This CDR3 reads CSAIPGYYLEQYF. CDR3 nucleotides: TGCAGTGCTATACCGGGGTACTACCTGGAGCAGTACTTC.

This clone appeared a few times. The chain carries TRBV7-9 and TRBJ1-3; unclear D gene. The germline CDR1 and CDR2 sequences are SEHNR and FQNEAQ (reference sequence). Trimming shortened V by 10 bases and J by 7 bases, and 8 bases separated the two germline ends. The CDR3 length is 10 residues. CDR3 nucleotides: TGTGCCACCTCAAAGAACACCATATATTTT. The encoded protein is CATSKNTIYF.

The rearrangement links TRBV12-3 or TRBV12-4 to TRBJ2-1, with D perhaps being TRBD1 or TRBD2 (5 bases each). Between the trimmed V and J ends, which lost 4 bases and 9 bases, there was a span of 19 bases. There are 15 residues in the CDR3. The CDR3 coding sequence is TGTGCCAGCAGTTCGGGGCAAATGCCTCACTTTGAGCAGTTCTTC. Protein sequence: CASSSGQMPHFEQFF.

The chain employs TRBV29-1 and TRBJ2-7; 7 bases match TRBD2. Germline CDR1 reads SQVTM; CDR2 reads ANQGSEA. The CDR3 loop spans 12 amino acids. V lost 6 bases, J lost 5 bases, and 7 bases stayed unmatched. CDR3 sequence reads: CSVRAGGNEQYF. The CDR3 nucleotides are TGCAGCGTCAGGGCCGGGGGGAACGAGCAGTACTTC.

This clone is termed medium-sized. This rearrangement joins TRBV11-3 to TRBJ2-2; 9 nucleotides line up with TRBD1. Germline CDR1 and CDR2: SGHNT and YENEEA. The trim removed 5 bases at V and 4 bases at J, leaving 8 bases unmatched. This CDR3 is 16 amino acids long. CDR3 loop: CASSPTGGRGTGELFF. The CDR3 region has the DNA TGTGCCAGCAGCCCAACAGGGGGCCGCGGCACCGGGGAGCTGTTTTTT.

This clone counts as medium-sized. This sequence joins TRBV19 and TRBJ1-5; 7 nucleotides match TRBD1. CDR3 length: 15 amino acids. The ends lost 7 bases at V and 4 bases at J; junction bases unmatched: 10. Germline CDR1 reads LNHDA; CDR2 reads SQIVND (reference sequence). CDR3 nucleotides: TGTGCCAGTACCGTTAGGGGACAGCTAAATCAGCCCCAGCATTTT. Encoded protein: CASTVRGQLNQPQHF.